These 14 T cell receptor beta chains were sequenced from one sample in a study of shared clonotypes between healthy human individuals. Measured with immunoSEQ multiplex PCR; TCRdb has only the in-frame clones, and not every one. The data contain some 2.4 million clones, more than 85% of them singletons. The sample taken for sequencing was naive CD4+ T cells from PBMCs. Specified subset: CD45RA+ positively selected. Receptor source: a man between 18 and 35 years old in good health. Some clones in this sample may be carry-over from other donors' samples.

V and J are TRBV28 and TRBJ2-6; the match to TRBD1 covers 10 bases. CDR3 size: 16 residues. The V segment lost 6 bases and the J segment 2 bases; nucleotides outside the gene matches: 4. Germline V gene lookup returns CDR1 MDHEN and CDR2 SYDVKM. The CDR3: CASRRQGAPGANVLTF. In nucleotides, the CDR3 is TGTGCCAGCAGGAGACAGGGGGCGCCTGGGGCCAACGTCCTGACTTTC.

About this clone: Additional DNA sequences in this sample encode the identical CDR3. V and J are TRBV4-2 and TRBJ2-4; D not certain. Germline CDR1 LGHNA, CDR2 YNFKEQ. V was trimmed by 0 bases and J by 3 bases, leaving 12 bases between them. This CDR3 has 16 amino acids. Here the CDR3 reads CASSQDQERGKNIQYF. As DNA, the CDR3 is TGTGCCAGCAGCCAAGATCAGGAGCGCGGCAAAAACATTCAGTACTTC.

The chain uses TRBV28 and TRBJ1-3; D unclear. Germline V CDR1 and CDR2: MDHEN, SYDVKM. The CDR3 loop spans 14 amino acids. Trimming shortened V by 2 bases and J by 4 bases, and 9 bases separated the two germline ends. This chain's CDR3 is CASSLTRPGNTIYF. The CDR3 bases are TGTGCCAGCAGTTTAACAAGGCCAGGAAACACCATATATTTT.

This chain connects TRBV4-2 to TRBJ2-5; tentatively, D is TRBD1 (6 bases). Deletions cut 0 bases from V and 2 bases from J, with 10 bases between. Germline loops: CDR1 LGHNA, CDR2 YNFKEQ. This CDR3 is 15 amino acids long. The CDR3 DNA follows: TGTGCCAGCAGCCAAGAACAGGGCCCTCAAGAGACCCAGTACTTC. As protein: CASSQEQGPQETQYF.

The chain is built from TRBV28 and TRBJ1-2; 7 nucleotides align to TRBD1. The V segment lost 7 bases and the J segment 7 bases; nucleotides outside the gene matches: 6. This CDR3 is 12 amino acids long. CDR1 is MDHEN and CDR2 is SYDVKM in the germline V gene. The CDR3 sequence: CASTTGVVGYTF. CDR3 nucleotide sequence: TGTGCCAGCACAACAGGGGTTGTTGGCTACACCTTC.

The chain uses TRBV4-1 and TRBJ2-6; D call uncertain. Germline V lookup: CDR1 MGHRA, CDR2 YSYEKL. Trimming stripped 0 bases from V and 2 bases from J, with 5 bases between. The CDR3 has 15 amino acids. CDR3 region: CASSQEDPGANVLTF. CDR3 bases: TGCGCCAGCAGCCAAGAGGACCCTGGGGCCAACGTCCTGACTTTC.

The rearrangement uses TRBV10-1 and TRBJ2-1, with D tentatively TRBD2 (6 bases). The CDR3 is 16 amino acids. Trimming stripped 6 bases from V and 4 bases from J, with 19 bases between. CDR1 and CDR2 (germline): WNHNN, SYGVQD (reference sequence). The chain's CDR3 is CASSPRDLRPYNEQFF. CDR3 coding DNA: TGCGCCAGCAGCCCAAGGGACTTAAGACCTTACAATGAGCAGTTCTTC.

This chain links TRBV7-6 with TRBJ2-1, with 7 bases lining up with TRBD2. The CDR3 sequence is 12 residues long. V gave up 3 bases and J gave up 11 bases; unmatched junction bases: 4. Per the germline V gene, CDR1 is SGHVS and CDR2 is FNYEAQ. DNA of the CDR3: TGTGCCAGCAGCTTCCTAGCGGCCCAGCAGTTCTTC. Translation: CASSFLAAQQFF.

This chain connects TRBV18 to TRBJ2-5; D call uncertain. This CDR3 region has 13 residues. Germline-derived CDR1 and CDR2 are KGHSH and LQKENI. Trimming pared 4 bases from V and 1 base from J, leaving 7 bases between. The CDR3 bases are TGTGCCAGCTCACAGATCCTCCAAGAGACCCAGTACTTC. It yields the protein CASSQILQETQYF.

The chain carries TRBV19 and TRBJ2-2, with 8 bases aligning to TRBD1. The CDR3 covers 14 residues. V lost 5 bases, J lost 7 bases, and 6 bases stayed unmatched. The germline CDR1 and CDR2 sequences are LNHDA and SQIVND (reference sequence). In nucleotides, the CDR3 is TGTGCCAGTAGTGTGACAGGGGTGGTCGGGGAGCTGTTTTTT. Encoded protein: CASSVTGVVGELFF.

The V and J genes are TRBV4-1 and TRBJ2-7, with TRBD2 identical over 9 bases. Germline CDR1 and CDR2: MGHRA and YSYEKL. V lost 1 base and J lost 3; bases outside the gene matches: 4. The CDR3 extends over 15 amino acids. In DNA, the CDR3 is TGCGCCAGCAGCCAAGGTAATAGCGGGAGCTACGAGCAGTACTTC. Its translation: CASSQGNSGSYEQYF.

The chain employs TRBV27 and TRBJ1-1, with 8 bases lining up with TRBD1. Unmatched junction bases numbered 8, after V lost 4 bases and J lost 7 bases. The germline V gene has CDR1 MNHEY and CDR2 SMNVEV (reference sequence). The CDR3 is 14 amino acids. CDR3 DNA sequence: TGTGCCAGCAGTTCCTTTCCAGGGGGCAGTGAAGCTTTCTTT. Its translation is CASSSFPGGSEAFF.

With respect to this clone: The same CDR3 can be traced to other DNA sequences in this sample. The genes are TRBV5-1 and TRBJ2-3; no clear D gene. Deletions cut 4 bases from V and 0 bases from J, with 9 bases between. This CDR3 spans 14 amino acids. CDR1 is SGHRS, CDR2 YFSETQ, per germline. The DNA of the CDR3 is TGCGCCAGCAGCCTGGAGACAAGCACAGATACGCAGTATTTT. It is translated as CASSLETSTDTQYF.

The rearrangement uses TRBV5-1 and TRBJ2-7, with 11 bases lining up with TRBD2. Trimming took 4 bases from V and 4 from J; bases not matched to a gene: 10. The CDR3 spans 16 residues. Germline values: CDR1 SGHRS, CDR2 YFSETQ. Here the CDR3 DNA reads TGCGCCAGCAGCCACCCTCCCGGGACTAGCGGATACGAGCAGTACTTC. Its protein is CASSHPPGTSGYEQYF.